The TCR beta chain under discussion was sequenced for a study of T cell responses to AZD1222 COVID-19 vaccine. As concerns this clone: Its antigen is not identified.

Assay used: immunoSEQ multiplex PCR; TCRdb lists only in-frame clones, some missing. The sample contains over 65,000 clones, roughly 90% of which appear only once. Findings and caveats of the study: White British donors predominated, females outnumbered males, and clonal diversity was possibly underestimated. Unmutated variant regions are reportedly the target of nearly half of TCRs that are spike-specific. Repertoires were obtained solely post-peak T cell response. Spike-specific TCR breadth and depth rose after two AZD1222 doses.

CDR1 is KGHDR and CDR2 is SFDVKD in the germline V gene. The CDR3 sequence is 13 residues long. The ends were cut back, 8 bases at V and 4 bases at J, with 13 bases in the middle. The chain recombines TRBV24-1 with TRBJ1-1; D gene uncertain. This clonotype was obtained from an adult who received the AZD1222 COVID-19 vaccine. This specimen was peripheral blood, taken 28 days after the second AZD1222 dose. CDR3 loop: CATMDRRSTEAFF. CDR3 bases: TGTGCCACCATGGACCGACGGAGCACTGAAGCTTTCTTT.